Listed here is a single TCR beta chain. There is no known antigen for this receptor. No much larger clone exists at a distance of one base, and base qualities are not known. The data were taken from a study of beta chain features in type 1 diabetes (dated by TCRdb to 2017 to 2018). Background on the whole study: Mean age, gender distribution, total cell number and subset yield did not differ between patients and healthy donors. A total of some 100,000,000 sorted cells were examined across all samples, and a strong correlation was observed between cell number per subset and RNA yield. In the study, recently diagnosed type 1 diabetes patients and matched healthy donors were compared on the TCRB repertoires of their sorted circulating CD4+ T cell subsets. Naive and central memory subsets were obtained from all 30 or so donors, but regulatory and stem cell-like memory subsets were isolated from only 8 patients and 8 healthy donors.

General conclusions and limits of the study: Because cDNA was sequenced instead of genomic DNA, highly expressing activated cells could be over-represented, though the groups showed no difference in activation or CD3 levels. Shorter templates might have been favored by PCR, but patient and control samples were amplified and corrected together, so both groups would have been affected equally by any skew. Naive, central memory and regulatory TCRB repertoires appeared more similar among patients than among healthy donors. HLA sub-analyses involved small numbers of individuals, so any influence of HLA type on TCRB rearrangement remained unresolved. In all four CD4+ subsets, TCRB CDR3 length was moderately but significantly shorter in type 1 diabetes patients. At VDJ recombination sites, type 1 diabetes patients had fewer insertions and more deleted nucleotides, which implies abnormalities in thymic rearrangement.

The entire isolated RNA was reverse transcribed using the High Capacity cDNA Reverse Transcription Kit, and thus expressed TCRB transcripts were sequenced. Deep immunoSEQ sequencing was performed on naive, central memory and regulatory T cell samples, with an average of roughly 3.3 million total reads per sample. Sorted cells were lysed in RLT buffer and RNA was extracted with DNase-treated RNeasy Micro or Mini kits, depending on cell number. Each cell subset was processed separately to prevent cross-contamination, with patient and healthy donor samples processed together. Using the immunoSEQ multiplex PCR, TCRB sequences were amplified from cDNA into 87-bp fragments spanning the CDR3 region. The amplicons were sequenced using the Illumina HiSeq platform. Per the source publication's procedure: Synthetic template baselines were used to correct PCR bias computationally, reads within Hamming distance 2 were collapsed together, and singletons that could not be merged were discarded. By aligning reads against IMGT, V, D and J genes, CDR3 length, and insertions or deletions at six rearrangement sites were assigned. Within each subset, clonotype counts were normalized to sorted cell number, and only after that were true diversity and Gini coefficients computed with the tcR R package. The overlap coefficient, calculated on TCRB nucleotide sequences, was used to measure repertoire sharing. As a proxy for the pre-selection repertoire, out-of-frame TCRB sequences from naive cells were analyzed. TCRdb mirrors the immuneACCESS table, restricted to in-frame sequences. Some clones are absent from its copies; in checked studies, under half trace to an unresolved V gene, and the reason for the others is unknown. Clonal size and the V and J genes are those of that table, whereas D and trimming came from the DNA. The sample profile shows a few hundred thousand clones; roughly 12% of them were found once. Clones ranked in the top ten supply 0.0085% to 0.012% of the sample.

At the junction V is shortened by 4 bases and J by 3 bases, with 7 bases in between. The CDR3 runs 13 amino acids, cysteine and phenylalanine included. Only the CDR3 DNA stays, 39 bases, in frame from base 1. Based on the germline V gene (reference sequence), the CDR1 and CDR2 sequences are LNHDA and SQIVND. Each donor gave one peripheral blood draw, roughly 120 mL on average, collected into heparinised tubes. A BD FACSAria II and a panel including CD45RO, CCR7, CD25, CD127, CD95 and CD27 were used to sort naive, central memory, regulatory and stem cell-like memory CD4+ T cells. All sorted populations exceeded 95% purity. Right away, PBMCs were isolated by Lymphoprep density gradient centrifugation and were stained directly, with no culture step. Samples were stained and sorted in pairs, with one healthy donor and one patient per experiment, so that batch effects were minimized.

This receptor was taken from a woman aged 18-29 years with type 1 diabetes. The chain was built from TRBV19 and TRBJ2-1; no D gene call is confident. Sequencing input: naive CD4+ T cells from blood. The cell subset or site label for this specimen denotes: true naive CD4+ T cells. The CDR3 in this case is CASSTLGYNEQFF. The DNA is TGTGCCAGTAGTACCCTCGGCTACAATGAGCAGTTCTTC. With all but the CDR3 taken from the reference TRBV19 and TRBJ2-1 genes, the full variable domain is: DGGITQSPKYLFRKEGQNVTLSCEQNLNHDAMYWYRQDPGQGLRLIYYSQIVNDFQKGDIAEGYSVSREKKESFPLTVTSAQKNPTAFYLCASSTLGYNEQFFGPGTRLTVL.